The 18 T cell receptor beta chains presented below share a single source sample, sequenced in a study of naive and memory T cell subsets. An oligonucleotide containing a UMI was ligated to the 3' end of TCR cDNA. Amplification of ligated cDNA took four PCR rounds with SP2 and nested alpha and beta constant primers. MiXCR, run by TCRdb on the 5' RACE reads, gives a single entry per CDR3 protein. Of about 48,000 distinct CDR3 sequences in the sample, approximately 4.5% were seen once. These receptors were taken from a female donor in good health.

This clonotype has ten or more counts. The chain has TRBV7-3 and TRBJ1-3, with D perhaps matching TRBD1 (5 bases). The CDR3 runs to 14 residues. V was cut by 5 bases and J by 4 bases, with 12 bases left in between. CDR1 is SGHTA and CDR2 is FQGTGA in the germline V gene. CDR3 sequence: CASSPGPGGNTIYF. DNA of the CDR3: TGTGCCAGCAGCCCAGGGCCGGGGGGAAACACCATATATTTT.

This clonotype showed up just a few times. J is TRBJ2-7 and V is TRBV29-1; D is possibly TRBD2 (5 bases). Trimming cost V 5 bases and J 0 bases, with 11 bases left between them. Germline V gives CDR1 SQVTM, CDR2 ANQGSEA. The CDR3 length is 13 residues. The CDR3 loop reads CSVRGSFSYEQYF. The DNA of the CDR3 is TGCAGCGTTCGTGGGAGTTTCTCCTACGAGCAGTACTTC.

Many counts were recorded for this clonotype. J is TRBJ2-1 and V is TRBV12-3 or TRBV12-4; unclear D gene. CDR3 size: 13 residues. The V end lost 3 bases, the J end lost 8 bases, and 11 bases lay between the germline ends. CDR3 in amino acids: CASSLGSLDEQFF. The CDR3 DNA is TGTGCCAGCAGTTTGGGCAGCTTGGATGAGCAGTTCTTC.

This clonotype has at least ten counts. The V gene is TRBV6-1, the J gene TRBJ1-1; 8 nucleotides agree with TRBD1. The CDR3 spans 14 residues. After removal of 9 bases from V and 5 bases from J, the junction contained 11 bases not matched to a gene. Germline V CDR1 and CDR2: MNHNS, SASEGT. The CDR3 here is CASEKDRGGTEAFF. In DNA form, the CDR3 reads TGTGCCAGTGAGAAAGACAGGGGAGGGACTGAAGCTTTCTTT.

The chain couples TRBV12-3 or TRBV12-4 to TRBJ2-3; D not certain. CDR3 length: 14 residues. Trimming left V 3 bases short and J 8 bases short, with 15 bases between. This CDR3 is CASSLYGNQATQYF. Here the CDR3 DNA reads TGTGCCAGCAGTTTGTATGGTAATCAAGCTACGCAGTATTTT.

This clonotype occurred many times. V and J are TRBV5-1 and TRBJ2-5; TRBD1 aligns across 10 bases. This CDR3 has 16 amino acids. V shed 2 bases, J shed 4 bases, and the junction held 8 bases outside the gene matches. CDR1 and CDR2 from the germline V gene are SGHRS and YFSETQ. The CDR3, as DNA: TGCGCCAGCAGCTTACCCGGGACAGGGGTTCTAGAGACCCAGTACTTC. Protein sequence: CASSLPGTGVLETQYF.

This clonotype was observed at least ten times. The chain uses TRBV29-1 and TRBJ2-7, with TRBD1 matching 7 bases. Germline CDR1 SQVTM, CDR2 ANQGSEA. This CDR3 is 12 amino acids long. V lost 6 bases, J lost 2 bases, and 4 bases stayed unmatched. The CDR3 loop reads CSVSDRAYEQYF. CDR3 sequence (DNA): TGCAGCGTCTCAGACAGGGCCTACGAGCAGTACTTC.

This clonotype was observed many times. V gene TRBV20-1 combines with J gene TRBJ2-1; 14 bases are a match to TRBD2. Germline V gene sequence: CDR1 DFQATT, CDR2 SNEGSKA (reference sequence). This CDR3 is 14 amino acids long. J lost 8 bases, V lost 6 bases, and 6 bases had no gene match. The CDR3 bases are TGCAGTGCGTCCGGACTAGCGGGAGGAGATGAGCAGTTCTTC. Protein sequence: CSASGLAGGDEQFF.

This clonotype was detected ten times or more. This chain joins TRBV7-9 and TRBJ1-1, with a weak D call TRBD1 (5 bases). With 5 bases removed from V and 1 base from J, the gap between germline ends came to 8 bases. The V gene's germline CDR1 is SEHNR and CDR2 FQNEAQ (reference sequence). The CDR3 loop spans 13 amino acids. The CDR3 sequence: CASSLTGNTEAFF. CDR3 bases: TGTGCCAGCAGCCTAACAGGGAACACTGAAGCTTTCTTT.

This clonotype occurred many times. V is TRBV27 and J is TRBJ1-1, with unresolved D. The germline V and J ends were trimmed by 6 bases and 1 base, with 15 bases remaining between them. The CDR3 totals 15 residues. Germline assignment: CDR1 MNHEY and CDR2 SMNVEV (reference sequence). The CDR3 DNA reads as TGTGCCAGCAGCTCACTCAAATGGCGGAACACTGAAGCTTTCTTT. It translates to CASSSLKWRNTEAFF.

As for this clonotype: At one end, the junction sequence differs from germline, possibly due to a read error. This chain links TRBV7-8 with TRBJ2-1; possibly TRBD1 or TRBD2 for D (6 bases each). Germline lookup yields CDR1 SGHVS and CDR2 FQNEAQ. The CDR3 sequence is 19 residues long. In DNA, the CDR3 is TGTGCCAGCAGCTTAGCCATGGGGGGCGCACTAAGCTCCAACAATGAGCAGTTCTTC. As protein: CASSLAMGGALSSNNEQFF.

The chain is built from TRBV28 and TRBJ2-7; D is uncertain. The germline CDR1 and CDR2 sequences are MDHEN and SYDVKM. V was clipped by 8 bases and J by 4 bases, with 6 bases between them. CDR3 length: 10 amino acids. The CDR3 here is CASALYEQYF. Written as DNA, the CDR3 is TGTGCCAGCGCCCTGTACGAGCAGTACTTC.

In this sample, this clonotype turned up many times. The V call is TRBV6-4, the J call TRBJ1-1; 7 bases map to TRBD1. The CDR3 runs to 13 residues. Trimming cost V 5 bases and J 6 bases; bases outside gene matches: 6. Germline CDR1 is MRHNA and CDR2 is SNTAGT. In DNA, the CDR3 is TGTGCCAGCAGTCAGACAGGGAAGGCTGAAGCTTTCTTT. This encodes CASSQTGKAEAFF.

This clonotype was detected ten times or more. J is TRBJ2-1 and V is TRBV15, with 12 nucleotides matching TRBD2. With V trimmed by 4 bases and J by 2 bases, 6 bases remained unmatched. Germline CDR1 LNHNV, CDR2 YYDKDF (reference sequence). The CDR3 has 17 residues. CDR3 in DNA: TGTGCCACCAGCACTAGCGGGAGGGCCAGTACCTACAATGAGCAGTTCTTC. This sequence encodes CATSTSGRASTYNEQFF.

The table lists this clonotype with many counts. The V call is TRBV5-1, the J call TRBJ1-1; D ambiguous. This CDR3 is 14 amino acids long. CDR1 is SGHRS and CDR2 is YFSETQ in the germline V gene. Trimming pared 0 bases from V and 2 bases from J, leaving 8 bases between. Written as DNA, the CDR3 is TGCGCCAGCAGCTTGGCGTCGCAAAACACTGAAGCTTTCTTT. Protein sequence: CASSLASQNTEAFF. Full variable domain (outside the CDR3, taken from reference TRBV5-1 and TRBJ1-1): KAGVTQTPRYLIKTRGQQVTLSCSPISGHRSVSWYQQTPGQGLQFLFEYFSETQRNKGNFPGRFSGRQFSNSRSEMNVSTLELGDSALYLCASSLASQNTEAFFGQGTRLTVV.

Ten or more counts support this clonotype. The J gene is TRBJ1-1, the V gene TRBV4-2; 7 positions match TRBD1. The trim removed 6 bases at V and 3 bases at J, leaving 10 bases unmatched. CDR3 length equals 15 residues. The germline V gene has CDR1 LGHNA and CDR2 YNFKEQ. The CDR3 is CASRVTGQGDTEAFF. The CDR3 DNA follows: TGTGCCAGCAGAGTAACAGGGCAGGGGGACACTGAAGCTTTCTTT.

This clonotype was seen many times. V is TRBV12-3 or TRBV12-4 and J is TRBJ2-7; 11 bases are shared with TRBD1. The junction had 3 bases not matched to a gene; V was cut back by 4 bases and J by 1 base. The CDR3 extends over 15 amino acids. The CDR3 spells CASSSGDRGSYEQYF. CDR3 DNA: TGTGCCAGCAGTTCCGGGGACAGGGGGTCCTACGAGCAGTACTTC.

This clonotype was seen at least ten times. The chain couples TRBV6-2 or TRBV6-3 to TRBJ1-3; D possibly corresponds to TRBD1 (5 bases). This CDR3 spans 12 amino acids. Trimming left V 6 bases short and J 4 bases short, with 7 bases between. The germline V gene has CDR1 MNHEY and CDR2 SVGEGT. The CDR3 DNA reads TGTGCCAGCAGCCAGGGAGGAAACACCATATATTTT. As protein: CASSQGGNTIYF.